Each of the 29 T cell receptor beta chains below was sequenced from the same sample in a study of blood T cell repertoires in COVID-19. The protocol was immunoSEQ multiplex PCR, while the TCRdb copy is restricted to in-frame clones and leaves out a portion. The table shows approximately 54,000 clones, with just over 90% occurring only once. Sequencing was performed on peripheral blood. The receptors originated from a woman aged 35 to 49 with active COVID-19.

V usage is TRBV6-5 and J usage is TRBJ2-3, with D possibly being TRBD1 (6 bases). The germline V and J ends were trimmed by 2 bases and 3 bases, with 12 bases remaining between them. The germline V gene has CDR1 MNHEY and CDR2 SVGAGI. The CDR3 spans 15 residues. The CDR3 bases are TGTGCCAGCAGTTACGCAGAGCAGGGGACAGATACGCAGTATTTT. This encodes CASSYAEQGTDTQYF.

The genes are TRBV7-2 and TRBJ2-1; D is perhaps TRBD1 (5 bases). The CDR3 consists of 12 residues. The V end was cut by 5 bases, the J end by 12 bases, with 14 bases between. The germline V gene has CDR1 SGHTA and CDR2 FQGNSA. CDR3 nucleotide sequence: TGTGCCAGCAGCCTACAGGATGCTGGGCAGTTCTTC. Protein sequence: CASSLQDAGQFF.

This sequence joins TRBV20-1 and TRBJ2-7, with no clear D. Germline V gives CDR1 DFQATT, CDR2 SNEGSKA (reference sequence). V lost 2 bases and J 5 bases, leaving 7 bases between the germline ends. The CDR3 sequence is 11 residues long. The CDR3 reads CSARSAHEQYF. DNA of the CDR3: TGCAGTGCTAGATCTGCGCACGAGCAGTACTTC.

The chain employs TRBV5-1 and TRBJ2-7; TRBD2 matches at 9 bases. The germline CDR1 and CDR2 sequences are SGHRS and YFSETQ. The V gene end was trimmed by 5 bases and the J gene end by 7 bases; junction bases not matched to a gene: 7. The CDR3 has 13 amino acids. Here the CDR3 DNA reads TGCGCCAGCAGTAGGGGACTAGCACGGGAGCAGTACTTC. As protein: CASSRGLAREQYF.

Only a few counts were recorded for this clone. The CDR3 nucleotides read TGTGCCAGCAGCCGCGGCGGCGGTTGGGATGGCTACACCTTC. Translation gives CASSRGGGWDGYTF. The chain employs TRBV5-4 and TRBJ1-2, with unresolved D. Germline loops: CDR1 SGHNT, CDR2 YYREEE (reference sequence). V lost 4 bases and J 6 bases, leaving 16 bases between the germline ends. The CDR3 spans 14 residues.

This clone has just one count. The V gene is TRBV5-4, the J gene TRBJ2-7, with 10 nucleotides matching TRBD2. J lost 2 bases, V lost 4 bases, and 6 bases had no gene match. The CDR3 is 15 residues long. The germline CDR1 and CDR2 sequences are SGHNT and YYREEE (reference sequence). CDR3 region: CASSAGTSETYEQYF. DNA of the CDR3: TGTGCCAGCAGCGCCGGGACTAGCGAGACCTACGAGCAGTACTTC.

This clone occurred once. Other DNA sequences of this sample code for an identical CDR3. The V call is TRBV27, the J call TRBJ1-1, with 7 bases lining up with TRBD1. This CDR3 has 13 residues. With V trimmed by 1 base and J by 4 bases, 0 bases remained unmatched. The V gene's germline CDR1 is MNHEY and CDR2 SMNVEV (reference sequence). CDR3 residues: CASSLYRGTEAFF. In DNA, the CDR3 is TGTGCCAGCAGTTTATACAGGGGCACTGAAGCTTTCTTT.

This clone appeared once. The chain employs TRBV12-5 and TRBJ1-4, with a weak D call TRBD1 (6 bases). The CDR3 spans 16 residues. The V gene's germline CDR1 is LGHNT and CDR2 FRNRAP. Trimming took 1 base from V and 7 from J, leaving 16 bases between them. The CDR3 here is CASGLDLQGWSEKLFF. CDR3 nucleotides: TGTGCTAGTGGTTTGGACCTACAGGGTTGGAGTGAAAAACTGTTTTTT.

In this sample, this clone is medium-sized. The CDR3 DNA sequence: TGTGCCAGCAGCTTAATCAGGGGAAATCAGCCCCAGCATTTT. Translated: CASSLIRGNQPQHF. This chain links TRBV7-2 with TRBJ1-5, with D perhaps TRBD1 (6 bases). V was clipped by 2 bases and J by 4 bases, with 9 bases between them. Germline CDR1 SGHTA, CDR2 FQGNSA. This CDR3 has 14 amino acids.

CDR3 in amino acids: CASSPRGLGYTF. The CDR3 DNA is TGTGCCAGCAGTCCCCGCGGTTTAGGCTACACCTTC. The chain has TRBV6-5 and TRBJ1-2; D is undetermined. V shed 5 bases and J shed 8 bases, with 12 bases lying between them. Looked up from germline, CDR1 is MNHEY and CDR2 is SVGAGI. The CDR3 contains 12 residues.

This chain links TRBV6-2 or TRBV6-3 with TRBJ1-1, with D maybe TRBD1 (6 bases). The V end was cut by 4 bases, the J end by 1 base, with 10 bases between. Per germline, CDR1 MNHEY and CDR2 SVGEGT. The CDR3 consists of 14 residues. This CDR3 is CASSSSDRNTEAFF. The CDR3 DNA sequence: TGTGCCAGCAGTTCCTCGGACAGGAACACTGAAGCTTTCTTT.

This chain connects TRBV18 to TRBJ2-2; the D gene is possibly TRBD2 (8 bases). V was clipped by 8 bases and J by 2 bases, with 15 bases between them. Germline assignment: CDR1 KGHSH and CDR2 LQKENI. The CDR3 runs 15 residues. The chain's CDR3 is CASPREGANTGELFF. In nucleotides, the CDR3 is TGTGCCAGCCCCCGGGAGGGGGCCAACACCGGGGAGCTGTTTTTT. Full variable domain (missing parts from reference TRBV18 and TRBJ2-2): NAGVMQNPRHLVRRRGQEARLRCSPMKGHSHVYWYRQLPEEGLKFMVYLQKENIIDESGMPKERFSAEFPKEGPSILRIQQVVRGDSAAYFCASPREGANTGELFFGEGSRLTVL.

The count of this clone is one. CDR3 nucleotides: TGTGCCAGCACCGGAAGTGGGGGCGCGAACACCGGGGAGCTGTTTTTT. Its translation: CASTGSGGANTGELFF. This chain connects TRBV7-9 to TRBJ2-2; TRBD1 might be the D (6 bases). CDR3 length equals 16 residues. CDR1 and CDR2 (germline): SEHNR, FQNEAQ (reference sequence). The V end lost 7 bases, the J end lost 0 bases, and 15 bases lay between the germline ends.

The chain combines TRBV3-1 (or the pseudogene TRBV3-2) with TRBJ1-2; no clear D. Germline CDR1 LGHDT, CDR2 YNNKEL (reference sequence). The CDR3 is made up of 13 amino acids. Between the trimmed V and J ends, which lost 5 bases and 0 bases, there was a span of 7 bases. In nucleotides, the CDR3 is TGTGCCAGCAGCTCCCAGGCTAACTATGGCTACACCTTC. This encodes CASSSQANYGYTF.

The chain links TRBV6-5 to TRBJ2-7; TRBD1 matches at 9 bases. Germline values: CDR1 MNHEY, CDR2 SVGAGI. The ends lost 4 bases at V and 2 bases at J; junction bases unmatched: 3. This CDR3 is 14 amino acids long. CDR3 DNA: TGTGCCAGCAGTTCTCGGGACAGGGCCTACGAGCAGTACTTC. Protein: CASSSRDRAYEQYF.

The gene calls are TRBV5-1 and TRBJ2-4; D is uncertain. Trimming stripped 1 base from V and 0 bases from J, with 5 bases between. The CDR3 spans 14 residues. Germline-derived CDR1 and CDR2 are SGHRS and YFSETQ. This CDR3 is CASSLTVAKNIQYF. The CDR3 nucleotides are TGCGCCAGCAGCTTGACAGTAGCCAAAAACATTCAGTACTTC.

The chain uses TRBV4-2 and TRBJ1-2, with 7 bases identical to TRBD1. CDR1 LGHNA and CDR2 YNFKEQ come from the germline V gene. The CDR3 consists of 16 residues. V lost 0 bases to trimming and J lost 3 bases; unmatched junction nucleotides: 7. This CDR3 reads CASSQEGGRGHYGYTF. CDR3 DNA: TGTGCCAGCAGCCAAGAGGGGGGAAGGGGGCACTATGGCTACACCTTC.

CDR3 coding DNA: TGTGCCAGCAGTGAATTCGGGATGCTGAACACTGAAGCTTTCTTT. Its translation is CASSEFGMLNTEAFF. The gene calls are TRBV25-1 and TRBJ1-1; the D is unclear. The CDR3 sequence is 15 residues long. The germline V gene has CDR1 MGHDK and CDR2 SYGVNS. The ends were cut back, 1 base at V and 0 bases at J, with 9 bases in the middle.

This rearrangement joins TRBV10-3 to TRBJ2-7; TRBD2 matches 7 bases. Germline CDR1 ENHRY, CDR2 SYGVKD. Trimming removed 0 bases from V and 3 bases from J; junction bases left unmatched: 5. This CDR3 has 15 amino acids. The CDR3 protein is CAISESLIAGYEQYF. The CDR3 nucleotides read TGTGCCATCAGTGAGTCCCTAATAGCGGGCTACGAGCAGTACTTC.

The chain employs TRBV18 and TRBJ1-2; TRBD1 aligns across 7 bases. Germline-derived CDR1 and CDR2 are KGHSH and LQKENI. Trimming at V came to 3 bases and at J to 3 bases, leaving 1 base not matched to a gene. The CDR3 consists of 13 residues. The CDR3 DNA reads TGTGCCAGCTCACCCGGGACAGACTATGGCTACACCTTC. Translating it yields CASSPGTDYGYTF.

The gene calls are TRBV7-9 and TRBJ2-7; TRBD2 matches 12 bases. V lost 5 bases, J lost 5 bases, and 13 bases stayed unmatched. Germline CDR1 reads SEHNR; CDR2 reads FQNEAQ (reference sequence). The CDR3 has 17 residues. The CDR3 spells CASSPTMTSGGVDEQYF. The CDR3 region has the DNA TGTGCCAGCAGCCCTACAATGACTAGCGGGGGAGTCGACGAGCAGTACTTC.

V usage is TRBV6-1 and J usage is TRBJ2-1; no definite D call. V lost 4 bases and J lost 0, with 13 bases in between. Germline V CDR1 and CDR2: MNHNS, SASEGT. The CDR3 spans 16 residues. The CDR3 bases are TGTGCCAGCAGTGGGCCGACTGGTAGCTCCTACAATGAGCAGTTCTTC. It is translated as CASSGPTGSSYNEQFF.

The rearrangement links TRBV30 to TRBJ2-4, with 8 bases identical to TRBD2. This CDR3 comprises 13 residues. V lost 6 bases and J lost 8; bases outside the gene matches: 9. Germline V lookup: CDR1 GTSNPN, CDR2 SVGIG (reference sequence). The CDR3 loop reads CACSGGLGDIQYF. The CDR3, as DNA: TGTGCCTGTTCGGGGGGGCTTGGAGACATTCAGTACTTC. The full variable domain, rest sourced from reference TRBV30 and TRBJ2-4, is SQTIHQWPATLVQPVGSPLSLECTVEGTSNPNLYWYRQAAGRGLQLLFYSVGIGQISSEVPQNLSASRPQDRQFILSSKKLLLSDSGFYLCACSGGLGDIQYFGAGTRLSVL.

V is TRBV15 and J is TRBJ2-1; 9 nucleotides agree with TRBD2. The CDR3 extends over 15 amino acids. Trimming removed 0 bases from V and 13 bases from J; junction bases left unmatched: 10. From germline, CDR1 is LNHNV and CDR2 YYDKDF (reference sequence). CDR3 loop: CATSRDRQVAGAQFF. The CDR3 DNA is TGTGCCACCAGCAGAGATCGTCAGGTAGCGGGGGCCCAGTTCTTC.

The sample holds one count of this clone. CDR3 coding DNA: TGTGCCAGCAGCTTATCAACAGGGTTGCAGGGTGGCTACACCTTC. This encodes CASSLSTGLQGGYTF. The J gene is TRBJ1-2, the V gene TRBV7-9, with TRBD1 as a possible D gene (6 bases). Germline assignment: CDR1 SEHNR and CDR2 FQNEAQ (reference sequence). The CDR3 is 15 residues long. V was clipped by 2 bases and J by 7 bases, with 17 bases between them.

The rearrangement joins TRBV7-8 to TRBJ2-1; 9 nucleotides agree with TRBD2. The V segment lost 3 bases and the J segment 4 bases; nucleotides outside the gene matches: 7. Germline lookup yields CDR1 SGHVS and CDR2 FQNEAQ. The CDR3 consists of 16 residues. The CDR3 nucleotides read TGTGCCAGCAGCTTCGCCGGGACTAGCCTTTACAATGAGCAGTTCTTC. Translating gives CASSFAGTSLYNEQFF.

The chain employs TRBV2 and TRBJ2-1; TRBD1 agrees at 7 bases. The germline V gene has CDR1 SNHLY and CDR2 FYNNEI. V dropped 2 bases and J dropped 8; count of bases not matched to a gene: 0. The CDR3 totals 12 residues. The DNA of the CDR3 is TGTGCCAGCAGTGAAACAGGGGATGAGCAGTTCTTC. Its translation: CASSETGDEQFF.

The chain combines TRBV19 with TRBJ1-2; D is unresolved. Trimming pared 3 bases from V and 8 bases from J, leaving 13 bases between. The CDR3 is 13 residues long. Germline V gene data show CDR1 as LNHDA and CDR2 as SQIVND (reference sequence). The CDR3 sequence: CASSITGNAGYTF. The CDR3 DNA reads TGTGCCAGTAGTATTACGGGGAATGCAGGCTACACCTTC. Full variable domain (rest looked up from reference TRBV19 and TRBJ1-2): DGGITQSPKYLFRKEGQNVTLSCEQNLNHDAMYWYRQDPGQGLRLIYYSQIVNDFQKGDIAEGYSVSREKKESFPLTVTSAQKNPTAFYLCASSITGNAGYTFGSGTRLTVV.

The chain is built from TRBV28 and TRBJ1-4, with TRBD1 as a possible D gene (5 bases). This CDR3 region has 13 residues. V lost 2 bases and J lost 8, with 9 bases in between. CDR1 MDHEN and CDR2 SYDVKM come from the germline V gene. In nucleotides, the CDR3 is TGTGCCAGCAGTTTAACGGGGGGAGAAAAACTGTTTTTT. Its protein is CASSLTGGEKLFF.